These 11 T cell receptor beta chains share one sample of origin, sequenced in a study of T-cell reconstitution after alpha-beta-depleted transplantation in children. Unique molecular identifiers were used in preparing the TCRbeta library. TCRdb re-analysed the PCR reads in MiXCR, keeping a single row per CDR3 protein. Altogether hundreds of thousands of distinct CDR3 sequences are present, 8% to 10% being singletons, with the ten largest covering 5.5% to 8%. The specimen comprised PBMCs from the stem cell graft donor, sampled from the stem cell graft. The receptors were gathered from a human donor who donated a stem cell graft to a child with acute lymphoblastic leukemia.

The V call is TRBV4-1, the J call TRBJ2-2, with TRBD1 identical over 8 bases. Germline CDR1 reads MGHRA; CDR2 reads YSYEKL. The CDR3 loop spans 17 amino acids. V was pared by 0 bases and J by 0 bases, with 3 bases of the junction left unmatched. This chain's CDR3 is CASSQDAQGANTGELFF. The CDR3 DNA reads as TGCGCCAGCAGCCAAGATGCACAGGGGGCGAACACCGGGGAGCTGTTTTTT.

The V gene is TRBV30, the J gene TRBJ2-5; D unclear. Germline CDR1 GTSNPN, CDR2 SVGIG (reference sequence). The CDR3 is 14 amino acids. Trimming removed 0 bases from V and 2 bases from J, with 10 bases in between. This chain's CDR3 is CAWSVDGTQETQYF. In DNA form, the CDR3 reads TGTGCCTGGAGTGTGGACGGAACTCAAGAGACCCAGTACTTC.

This clonotype was seen at least ten times. The rearrangement joins TRBV29-1 to TRBJ2-1, with 8 bases fitting TRBD1. The V segment lost 2 bases and the J segment 10 bases; nucleotides outside the gene matches: 10. Germline lookup yields CDR1 SQVTM and CDR2 ANQGSEA. CDR3 length: 14 amino acids. The CDR3: CSVEYQGASWEQFF. CDR3 nucleotides: TGCAGCGTTGAATATCAGGGGGCAAGTTGGGAGCAGTTCTTC.

This clonotype was counted between two and nine times. V is TRBV7-2 and J is TRBJ1-1; 7 nucleotides align to TRBD1. J was trimmed by 0 bases and V by 2 bases; bases with no gene match: 3. The CDR3 extends over 15 amino acids. From germline, CDR1 is SGHTA and CDR2 FQGNSA. The CDR3 is CASSLQTGLNTEAFF. In DNA, the CDR3 is TGTGCCAGCAGCTTACAGACAGGGTTGAACACTGAAGCTTTCTTT.

This clonotype was counted only a few times. The gene calls are TRBV6-1 and TRBJ1-2; D ambiguous. Germline V lookup: CDR1 MNHNS, CDR2 SASEGT. This CDR3 is 14 amino acids long. V was cut by 3 bases and J by 1 base, with 9 bases left in between. CDR3 bases: TGTGCCAGCAGTGAGAACAGCTTTAACTATGGCTACACCTTC. The encoded protein is CASSENSFNYGYTF.

This clonotype was observed at least ten times. The chain is built from TRBV27 and TRBJ1-2; TRBD1 might be the D (5 bases). The CDR3 is 15 amino acids. Germline CDR1 and CDR2: MNHEY and SMNVEV (reference sequence). V lost 1 base and J 4 bases, leaving 13 bases between the germline ends. CDR3 loop: CASSLFGGESYGYTF. CDR3 in DNA: TGTGCCAGCAGTTTATTCGGAGGGGAGTCCTATGGCTACACCTTC.

This clonotype was picked up a small number of times. J is TRBJ2-3 and V is TRBV5-1; D not certain. Trimming took 10 bases from V and 7 from J, leaving 10 bases between them. This CDR3 has 10 amino acids. Germline V gene data show CDR1 as SGHRS and CDR2 as YFSETQ. This CDR3 reads CAGHLNTQYF. The CDR3 coding sequence is TGCGCCGGCCATTTAAATACGCAGTATTTT.

The rearrangement joins TRBV21-1 to TRBJ2-3; the listed D gene, TRBD2, was not tested against the DNA. TRBV21-1 constitutes a pseudogene. The CDR3 has 17 residues. CDR3 in DNA: TGTGCCAGCAGCACCAAGAGACTAGCGGGGAGCACAGATACGCAGTATTTT. Amino acid sequence: CASSTKRLAGSTDTQYF.

This clonotype was seen at least ten times. The chain joins TRBV6-4 to TRBJ2-1; TRBD1 matches 9 bases. Trimming took 3 bases from V and 0 from J; bases not matched to a gene: 0. CDR1 and CDR2 (germline): MRHNA, SNTAGT. The CDR3 has 15 residues. CDR3 nucleotides: TGTGCCAGCAGTGAGGGACAGGGCTCCTACAATGAGCAGTTCTTC. This codes for CASSEGQGSYNEQFF.

This clonotype occurred a few times. V and J are TRBV7-2 and TRBJ2-3, with 13 bases aligning to TRBD2. After removal of 5 bases from V and 5 bases from J, the junction contained 7 bases not matched to a gene. Germline V gives CDR1 SGHTA, CDR2 FQGNSA. The CDR3 sequence is 16 residues long. CDR3 protein: CASSVLAGGPLDTQYF. The DNA for the CDR3 is TGTGCCAGCAGCGTACTAGCGGGGGGGCCTTTAGATACGCAGTATTTT.

This clonotype was counted ten times or more. The genes are TRBV6-2 or TRBV6-3 and TRBJ1-5, with TRBD1 as a possible D gene (5 bases). V was cut by 7 bases and J by 5 bases, with 15 bases left in between. Germline CDR1 MNHEY, CDR2 SVGEGT. This CDR3 is built from 14 residues. The CDR3 sequence is CASNTQGFYQPQHF. CDR3 DNA sequence: TGTGCCAGCAATACCCAGGGCTTTTATCAGCCCCAGCATTTT.